This T cell receptor (beta chain) is from a study of T-cell memory formation after mild COVID-19. Study-wide points: CD4/CD8 balance held among clones contracting day 15 to 85, and later expanders leaned CD4+.

TCRdb reprocessed the 5' RACE reads via MiXCR and lists one record per CDR3 protein. Of roughly 130,000 distinct CDR3 sequences listed, 15% to 20% are singletons. There are 13 residues in the CDR3. Deletions cut 4 bases from V and 0 bases from J, with 6 bases between. From germline, CDR1 is LGHNA and CDR2 YNFKEQ. This clonotype was seen many times. Its antigen is unknown. Sequenced: PBMCs or a T cell subset sorted from them (not recorded which). This chain uses TRBV4-2 with TRBJ2-5, with D perhaps given as TRBD1 or TRBD2 (5 bases each). This receptor was identified in a man younger than 35 who had mild COVID-19 (a few samples of this study predate the infection). Cell type and time point are not known. DNA for the CDR3: TGTGCCAGCAGCCGGGGGTACCAAGAGACCCAGTACTTC. Its protein product is CASSRGYQETQYF.